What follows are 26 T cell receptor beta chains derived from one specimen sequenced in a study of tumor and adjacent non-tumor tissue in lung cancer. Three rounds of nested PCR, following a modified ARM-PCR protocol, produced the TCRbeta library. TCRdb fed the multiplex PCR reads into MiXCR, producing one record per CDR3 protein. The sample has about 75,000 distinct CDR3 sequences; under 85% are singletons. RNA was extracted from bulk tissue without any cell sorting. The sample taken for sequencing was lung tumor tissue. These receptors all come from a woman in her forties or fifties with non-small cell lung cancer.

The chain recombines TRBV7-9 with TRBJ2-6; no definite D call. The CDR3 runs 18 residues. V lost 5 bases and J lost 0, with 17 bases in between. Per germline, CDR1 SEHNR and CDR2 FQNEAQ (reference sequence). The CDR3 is CASSVAVTENSGANVLTF. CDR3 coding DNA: TGTGCCAGCAGCGTCGCCGTGACCGAAAACTCTGGGGCCAACGTCCTGACTTTC.

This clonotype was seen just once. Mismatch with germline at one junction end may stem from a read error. The CDR3 protein is CASSFGQAYEPHF. CDR3 sequence (DNA): TGTGCCAGCAGCTTTGGGCAGGCCTACGAGCCGCACTTT. This chain joins TRBV11-1 and TRBJ2-7; D remains unclear. CDR3 length equals 13 residues. CDR1 and CDR2 (germline): SGHAT, FQDESV (reference sequence). The full variable domain, rest sourced from reference TRBV11-1 and TRBJ2-7, is EAEVAQSPRYKITEKSQAVAFWCDPISGHATLYWYRQILGQGPELLVQFQDESVVDDSQLPKDRFSAERLKGVDSTLKIQPAELGDSAMYLCASSFGQAYEPHFGPGTRLTVT.

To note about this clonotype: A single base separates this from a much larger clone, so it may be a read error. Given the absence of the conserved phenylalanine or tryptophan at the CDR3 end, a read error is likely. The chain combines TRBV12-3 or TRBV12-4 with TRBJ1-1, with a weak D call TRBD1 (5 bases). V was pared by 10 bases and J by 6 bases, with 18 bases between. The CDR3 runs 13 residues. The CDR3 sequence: CANTVQGDSEAFS. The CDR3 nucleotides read TGTGCCAACACAGTCCAGGGTGATTCTGAAGCTTTCTCT.

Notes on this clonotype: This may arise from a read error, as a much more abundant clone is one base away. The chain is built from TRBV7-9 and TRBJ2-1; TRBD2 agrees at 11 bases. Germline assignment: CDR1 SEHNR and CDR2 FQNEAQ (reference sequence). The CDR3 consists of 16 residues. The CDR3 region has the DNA TGTGCCAACAGCGACTTGACTAGCGGGAAGGTCGGTGAGCAGTTCTTC. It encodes CANSDLTSGKVGEQFF. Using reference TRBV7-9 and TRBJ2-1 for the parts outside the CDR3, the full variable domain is DTGVSQNPRHKITKRGQNVTFRCDPISEHNRLYWYRQTLGQGPEFLTYFQNEAQLEKSRLLSDRFSAERPKGSFSTLEIQRTEQGDSAMYLCANSDLTSGKVGEQFFGPGTRLTVL.

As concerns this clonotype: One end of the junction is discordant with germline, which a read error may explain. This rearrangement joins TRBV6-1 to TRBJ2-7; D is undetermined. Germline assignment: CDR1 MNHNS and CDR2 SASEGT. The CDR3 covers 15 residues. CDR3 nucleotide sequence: TGTGCCAGCAGTGAAGACTGTGGGTCGGCCTACGAGCAGAACTTC. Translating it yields CASSEDCGSAYEQNF.

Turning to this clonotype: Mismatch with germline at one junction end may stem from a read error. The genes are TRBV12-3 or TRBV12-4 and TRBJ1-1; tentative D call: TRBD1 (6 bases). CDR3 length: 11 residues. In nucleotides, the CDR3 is TGTGCCAGCAGTAGAGGGGGTTCAGCTGTCTTT. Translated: CASSRGGSAVF.

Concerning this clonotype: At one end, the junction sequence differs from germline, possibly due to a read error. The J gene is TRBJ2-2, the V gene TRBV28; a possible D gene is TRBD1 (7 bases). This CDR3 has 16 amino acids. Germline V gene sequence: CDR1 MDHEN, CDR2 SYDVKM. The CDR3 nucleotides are TGTGTCAGCAGTCCCAGGGGGGCGGATAACACCGGGGAGCTGTTTTTT. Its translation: CVSSPRGADNTGELFF.

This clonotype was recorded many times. The CDR3 nucleotides are TGTGCCAGTAGTACTGACCGGGTTGCAGGGATCTACGAGCAGTACTTC. Translation: CASSTDRVAGIYEQYF. The chain joins TRBV19 to TRBJ2-7; D perhaps matches TRBD1 (5 bases). CDR1 and CDR2 from the germline V gene are LNHDA and SQIVND (reference sequence). The CDR3 spans 16 residues. V dropped 4 bases and J dropped 3 bases, with 19 bases sitting between them.

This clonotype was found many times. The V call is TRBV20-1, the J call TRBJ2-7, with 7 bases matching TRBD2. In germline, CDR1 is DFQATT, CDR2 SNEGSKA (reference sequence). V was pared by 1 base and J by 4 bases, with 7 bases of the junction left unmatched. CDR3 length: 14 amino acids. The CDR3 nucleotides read TGCAGTGCTAGAGGGACGGGAGGTGGGTACGAGCAGTACTTC. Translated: CSARGTGGGYEQYF.

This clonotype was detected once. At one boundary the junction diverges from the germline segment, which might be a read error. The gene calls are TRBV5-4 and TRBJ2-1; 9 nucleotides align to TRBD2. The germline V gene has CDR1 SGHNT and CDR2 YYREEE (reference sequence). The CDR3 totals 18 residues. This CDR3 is CVSSLRIAGAPLYSEQFF. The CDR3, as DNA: TGTGTCAGCAGCTTGCGAATAGCGGGAGCCCCTCTTTACAGTGAGCAGTTCTTC.

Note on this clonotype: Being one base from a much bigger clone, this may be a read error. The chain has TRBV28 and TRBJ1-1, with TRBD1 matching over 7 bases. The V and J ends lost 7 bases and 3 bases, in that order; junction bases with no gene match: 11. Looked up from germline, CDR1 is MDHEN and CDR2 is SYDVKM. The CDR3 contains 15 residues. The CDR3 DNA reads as TGTGCCAGCATCCAAATGGGACAGACATACACTGAAGCTTTCTTT. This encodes CASIQMGQTYTEAFF. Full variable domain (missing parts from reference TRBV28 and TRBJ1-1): DVKVTQSSRYLVKRTGEKVFLECVQDMDHENMFWYRQDPGLGLRLIYFSYDVKMKEKGDIPEGYSVSREKKERFSLILESASTNQTSMYLCASIQMGQTYTEAFFGQGTRLTVV.

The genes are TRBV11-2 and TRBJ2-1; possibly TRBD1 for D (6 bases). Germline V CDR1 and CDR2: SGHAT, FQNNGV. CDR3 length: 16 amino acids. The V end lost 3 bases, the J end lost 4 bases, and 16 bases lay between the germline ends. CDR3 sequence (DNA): TGTGCCAGCAGCTTGGGACATTTTTTCAGTTACAATGAGCAGTTCTTC. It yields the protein CASSLGHFFSYNEQFF.

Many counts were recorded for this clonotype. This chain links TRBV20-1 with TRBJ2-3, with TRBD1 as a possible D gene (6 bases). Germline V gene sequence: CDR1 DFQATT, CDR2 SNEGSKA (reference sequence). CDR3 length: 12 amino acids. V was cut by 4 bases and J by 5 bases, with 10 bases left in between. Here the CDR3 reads CSATKGVDTQYF. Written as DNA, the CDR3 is TGCAGTGCTACTAAGGGGGTAGATACGCAGTATTTT.

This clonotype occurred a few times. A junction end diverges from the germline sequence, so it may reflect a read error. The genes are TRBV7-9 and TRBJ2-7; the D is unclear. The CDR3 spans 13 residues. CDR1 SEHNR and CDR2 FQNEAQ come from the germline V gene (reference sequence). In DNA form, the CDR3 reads TGTGTCAGCAGCTTACCGGGTCAGTACGAGCAGTACTTC. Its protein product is CVSSLPGQYEQYF.

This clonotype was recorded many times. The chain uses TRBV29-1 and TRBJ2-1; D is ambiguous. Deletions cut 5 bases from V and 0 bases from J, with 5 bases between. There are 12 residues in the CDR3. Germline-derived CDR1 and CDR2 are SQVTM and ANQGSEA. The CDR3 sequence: CSVKGSYNEQFF. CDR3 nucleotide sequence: TGCAGCGTTAAGGGCTCCTACAATGAGCAGTTCTTC.

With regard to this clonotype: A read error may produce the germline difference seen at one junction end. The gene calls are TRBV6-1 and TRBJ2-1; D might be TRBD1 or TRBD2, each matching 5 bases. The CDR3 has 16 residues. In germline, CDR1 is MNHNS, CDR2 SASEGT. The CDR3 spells CASSVAIGQGNNEQSF. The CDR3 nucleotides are TGTGCCAGCAGTGTAGCGATCGGTCAGGGAAACAATGAGCAGTCCTTC.

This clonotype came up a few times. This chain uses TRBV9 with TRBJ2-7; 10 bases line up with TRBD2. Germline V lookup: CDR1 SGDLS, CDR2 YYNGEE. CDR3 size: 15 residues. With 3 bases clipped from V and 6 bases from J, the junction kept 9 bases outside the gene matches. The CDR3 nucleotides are TGTGCCAGCAGCGCCCGTAGCGGGAGGTCTGCCGAGCAGTACTTC. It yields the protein CASSARSGRSAEQYF. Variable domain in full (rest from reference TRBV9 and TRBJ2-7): DSGVTQTPKHLITATGQRVTLRCSPRSGDLSVYWYQQSLDQGLQFLIQYYNGEERAKGNILERFSAQQFPDLHSELNLSSLELGDSALYFCASSARSGRSAEQYFGPGTRLTVT.

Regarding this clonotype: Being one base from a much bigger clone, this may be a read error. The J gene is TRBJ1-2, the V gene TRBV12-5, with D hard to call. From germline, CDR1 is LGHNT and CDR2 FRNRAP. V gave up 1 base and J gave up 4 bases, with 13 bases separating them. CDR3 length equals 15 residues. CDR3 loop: CASGLAQTWGYGYTF. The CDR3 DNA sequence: TGTGCTAGTGGTTTGGCCCAGACATGGGGCTATGGCTACACCTTC.

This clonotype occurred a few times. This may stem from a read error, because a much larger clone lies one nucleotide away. CDR3 bases: TGTGTCAGCAGCTTGGCGGGCACAGGTTCAGATACGCAGTATTTT. Translated, it gives CVSSLAGTGSDTQYF. The chain carries TRBV5-6 and TRBJ2-3; possibly TRBD1 or TRBD2 for D (5 bases each). CDR1 is SGHDT and CDR2 is YYEEEE in the germline V gene. The CDR3 is made up of 15 amino acids.

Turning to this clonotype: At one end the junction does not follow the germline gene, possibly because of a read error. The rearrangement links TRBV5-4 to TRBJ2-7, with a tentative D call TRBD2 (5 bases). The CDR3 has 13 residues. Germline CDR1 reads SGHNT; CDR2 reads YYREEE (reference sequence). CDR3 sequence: CASSLDYRNELYF. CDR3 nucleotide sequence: TGTGCCAGCAGCTTAGACTACCGGAACGAGCTGTATTTC.

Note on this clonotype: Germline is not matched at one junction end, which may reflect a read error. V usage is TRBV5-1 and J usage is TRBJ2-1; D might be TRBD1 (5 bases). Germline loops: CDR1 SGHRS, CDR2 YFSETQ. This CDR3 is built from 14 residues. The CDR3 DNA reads TGTGCCAGCAGCTCGGTCAGGGATCCGGGTGAGCAGTTCTTC. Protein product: CASSSVRDPGEQFF.

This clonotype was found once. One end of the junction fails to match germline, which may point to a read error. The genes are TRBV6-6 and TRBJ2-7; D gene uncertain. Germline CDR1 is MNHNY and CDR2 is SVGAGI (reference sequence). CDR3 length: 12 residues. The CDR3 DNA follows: TGTGCTAGCAGTTTCGTGGTCTACGAGCAGTACTTC. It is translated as CASSFVVYEQYF.

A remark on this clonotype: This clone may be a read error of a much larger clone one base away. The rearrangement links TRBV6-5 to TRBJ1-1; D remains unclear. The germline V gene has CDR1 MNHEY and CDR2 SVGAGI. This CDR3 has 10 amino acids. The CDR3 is CVSSNTEAFF. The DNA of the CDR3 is TGTGTCAGCAGTAACACTGAAGCTTTCTTT.

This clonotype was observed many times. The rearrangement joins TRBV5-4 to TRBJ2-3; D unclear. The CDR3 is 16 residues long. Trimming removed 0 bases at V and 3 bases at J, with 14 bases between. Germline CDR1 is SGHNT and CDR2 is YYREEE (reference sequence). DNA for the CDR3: TGTGCCAGCAGCTTGGTTAGTGTCTACCAGACAGATACGCAGTATTTT. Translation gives CASSLVSVYQTDTQYF.

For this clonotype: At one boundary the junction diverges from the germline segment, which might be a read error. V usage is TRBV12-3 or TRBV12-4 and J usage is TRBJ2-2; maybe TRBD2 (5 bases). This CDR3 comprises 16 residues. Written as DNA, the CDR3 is TGTACCAGCAGTCATCCTAGCCCCCCGAACACCGGGGAGCTGTTTTTT. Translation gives CTSSHPSPPNTGELFF.

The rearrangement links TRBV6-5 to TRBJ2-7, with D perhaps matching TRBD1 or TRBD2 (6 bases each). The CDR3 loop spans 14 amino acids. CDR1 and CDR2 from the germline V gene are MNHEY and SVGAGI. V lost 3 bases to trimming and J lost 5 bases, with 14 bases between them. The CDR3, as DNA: TGTGCCAGCAGTTATTCGTGGGGGGCGCACGAGCAGTACTTC. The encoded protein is CASSYSWGAHEQYF.